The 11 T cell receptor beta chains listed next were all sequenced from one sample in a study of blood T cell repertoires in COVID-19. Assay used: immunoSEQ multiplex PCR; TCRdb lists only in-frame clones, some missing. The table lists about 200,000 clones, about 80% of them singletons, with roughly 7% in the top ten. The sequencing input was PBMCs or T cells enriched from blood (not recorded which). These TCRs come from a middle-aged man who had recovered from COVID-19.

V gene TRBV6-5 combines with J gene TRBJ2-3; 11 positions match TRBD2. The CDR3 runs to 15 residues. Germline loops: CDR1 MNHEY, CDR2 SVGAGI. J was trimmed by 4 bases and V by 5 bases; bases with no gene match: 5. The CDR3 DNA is TGTGCCAGCAGTCGAGGGACTAGCGGCTCAGATACGCAGTATTTT. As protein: CASSRGTSGSDTQYF.

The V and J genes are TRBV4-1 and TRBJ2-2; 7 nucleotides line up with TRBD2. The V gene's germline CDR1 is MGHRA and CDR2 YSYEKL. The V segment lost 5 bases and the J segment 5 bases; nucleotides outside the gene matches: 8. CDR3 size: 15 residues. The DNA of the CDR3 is TGCGCCAGCAGCTGGGGGAGTAGCGGGACCGGGGAGCTGTTTTTT. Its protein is CASSWGSSGTGELFF.

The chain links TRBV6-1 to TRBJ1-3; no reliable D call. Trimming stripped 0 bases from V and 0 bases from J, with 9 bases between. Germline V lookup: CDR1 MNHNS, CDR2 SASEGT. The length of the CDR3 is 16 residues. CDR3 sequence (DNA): TGTGCCAGCAGTGAAGCTATCTCTTACTCTGGAAACACCATATATTTT. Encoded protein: CASSEAISYSGNTIYF.

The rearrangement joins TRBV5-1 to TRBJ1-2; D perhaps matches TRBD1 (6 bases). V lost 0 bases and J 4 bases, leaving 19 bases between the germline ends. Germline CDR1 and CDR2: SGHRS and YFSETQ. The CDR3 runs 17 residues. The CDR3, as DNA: TGCGCCAGCAGCTTGGAGTGGGACAAGACGCCTAGCTATGGCTACACCTTC. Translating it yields CASSLEWDKTPSYGYTF. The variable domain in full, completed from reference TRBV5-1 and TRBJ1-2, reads KAGVTQTPRYLIKTRGQQVTLSCSPISGHRSVSWYQQTPGQGLQFLFEYFSETQRNKGNFPGRFSGRQFSNSRSEMNVSTLELGDSALYLCASSLEWDKTPSYGYTFGSGTRLTVV.

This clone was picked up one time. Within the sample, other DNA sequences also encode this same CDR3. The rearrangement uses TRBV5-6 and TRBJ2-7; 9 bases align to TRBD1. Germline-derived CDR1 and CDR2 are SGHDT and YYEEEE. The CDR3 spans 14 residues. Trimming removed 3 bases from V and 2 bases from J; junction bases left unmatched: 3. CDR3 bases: TGTGCCAGCAGCTGGGGGACAGGGACCTACGAGCAGTACTTC. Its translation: CASSWGTGTYEQYF.

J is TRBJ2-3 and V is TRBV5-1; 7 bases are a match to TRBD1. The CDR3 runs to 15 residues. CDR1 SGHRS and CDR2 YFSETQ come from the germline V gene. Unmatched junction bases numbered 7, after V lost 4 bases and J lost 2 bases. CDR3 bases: TGCGCCAGCAGCCGGGGACAGCATTCCACAGATACGCAGTATTTT. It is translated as CASSRGQHSTDTQYF.

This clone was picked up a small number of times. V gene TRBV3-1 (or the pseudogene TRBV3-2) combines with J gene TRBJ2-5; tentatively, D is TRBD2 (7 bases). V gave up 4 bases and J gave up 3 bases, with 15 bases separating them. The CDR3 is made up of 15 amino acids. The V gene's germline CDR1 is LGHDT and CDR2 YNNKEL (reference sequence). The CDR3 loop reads CASSPGEGGKETQYF. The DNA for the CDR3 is TGTGCCAGCAGCCCCGGGGAGGGGGGGAAAGAGACCCAGTACTTC.

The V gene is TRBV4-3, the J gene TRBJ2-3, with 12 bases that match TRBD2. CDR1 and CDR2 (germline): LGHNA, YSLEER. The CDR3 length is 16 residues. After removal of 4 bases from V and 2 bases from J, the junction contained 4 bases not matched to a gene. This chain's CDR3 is CASSPSSGGVTDTQYF. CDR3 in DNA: TGCGCCAGCAGCCCCTCTAGCGGGGGGGTCACAGATACGCAGTATTTT.

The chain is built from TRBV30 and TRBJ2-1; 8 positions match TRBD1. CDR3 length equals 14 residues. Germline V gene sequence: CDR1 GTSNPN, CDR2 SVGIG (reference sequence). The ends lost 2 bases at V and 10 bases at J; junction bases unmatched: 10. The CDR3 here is CAWSTGRGQGEQFF. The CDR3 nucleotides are TGTGCCTGGAGTACAGGACGAGGACAGGGAGAGCAGTTCTTC.

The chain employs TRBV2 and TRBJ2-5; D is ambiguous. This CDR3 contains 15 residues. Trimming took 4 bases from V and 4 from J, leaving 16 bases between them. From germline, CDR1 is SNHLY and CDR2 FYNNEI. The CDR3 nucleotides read TGTGCCAGCAGTGGGGTGGCAGGTCCTGCAGAGACCCAGTACTTC. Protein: CASSGVAGPAETQYF.

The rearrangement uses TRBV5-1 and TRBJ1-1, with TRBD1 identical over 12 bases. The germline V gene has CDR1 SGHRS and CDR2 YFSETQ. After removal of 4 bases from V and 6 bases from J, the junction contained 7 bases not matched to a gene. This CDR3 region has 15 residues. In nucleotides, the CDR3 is TGCGCCAGCAGCCTGGGACAGGGGGCGAGGGCTGAAGCTTTCTTT. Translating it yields CASSLGQGARAEAFF. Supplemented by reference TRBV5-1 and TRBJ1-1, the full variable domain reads KAGVTQTPRYLIKTRGQQVTLSCSPISGHRSVSWYQQTPGQGLQFLFEYFSETQRNKGNFPGRFSGRQFSNSRSEMNVSTLELGDSALYLCASSLGQGARAEAFFGQGTRLTVV.